The clone carrying this T cell receptor beta chain has a single count. The antigen is not known. This entry belongs to a study of cytomegalovirus exposure and HLA in healthy donors. The wider study: The 550 to 800 first-cohort repertoires and the 120 or so validation repertoires shared the same platform, a later analysis reported. Study-wide findings and caveats: The classifier, whose performance was assessed in both the original and validation cohorts, reportedly diagnosed cytomegalovirus status with high specificity and sensitivity. Subsequent analysis of the roughly 120 validation repertoires found a tendency for first-cohort TCR clusters to co-occur.

From germline, CDR1 is MNHEY and CDR2 SVGAGI. V gave up 6 bases and J gave up 1 base, with 10 bases separating them. The CDR3 spans 14 residues. Produced via immunoSEQ multiplex PCR; TCRdb's table is partial and in-frame only. The sample lists about 82,000 clones; over 85% were seen once. The sequence was obtained from a woman aged 18 to 35 in good health and CMV-seronegative. Sequencing was carried out using PBMCs. The chain is built from TRBV6-5 and TRBJ2-1; D might be TRBD1 (5 bases). This CDR3 reads CASSSGLSYNEQFF. The CDR3 DNA reads TGTGCCAGCAGCTCAGGGTTATCCTACAATGAGCAGTTCTTC.